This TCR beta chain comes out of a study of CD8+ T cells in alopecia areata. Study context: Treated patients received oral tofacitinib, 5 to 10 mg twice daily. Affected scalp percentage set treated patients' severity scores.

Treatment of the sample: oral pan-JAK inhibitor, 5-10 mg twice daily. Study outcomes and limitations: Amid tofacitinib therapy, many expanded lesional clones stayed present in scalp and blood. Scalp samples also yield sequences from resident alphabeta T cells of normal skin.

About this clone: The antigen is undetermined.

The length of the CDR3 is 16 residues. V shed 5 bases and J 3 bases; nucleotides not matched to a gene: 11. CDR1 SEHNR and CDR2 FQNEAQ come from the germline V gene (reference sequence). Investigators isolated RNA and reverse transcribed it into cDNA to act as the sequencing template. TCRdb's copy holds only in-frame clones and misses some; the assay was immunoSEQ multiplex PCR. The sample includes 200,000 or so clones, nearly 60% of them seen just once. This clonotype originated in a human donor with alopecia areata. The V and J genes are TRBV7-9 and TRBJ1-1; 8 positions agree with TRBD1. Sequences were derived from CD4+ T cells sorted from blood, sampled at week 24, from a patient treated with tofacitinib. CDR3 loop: CASSPGTTGEDTEAFF. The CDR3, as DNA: TGTGCCAGCAGCCCGGGTACGACAGGGGAGGACACTGAAGCTTTCTTT.